The 22 T cell receptor beta chains in this list originate from one sample, sequenced in a study of a mutant IDH1 vaccine in newly diagnosed glioma. Libraries were prepared by immunoSEQ multiplex PCR; TCRdb keeps only in-frame clonotypes and omits some of them. The table shows tens of thousands of clones, with 83% occurring only once. Time point specified: baseline, week 1 (first vaccination visit). Stated treatment: pre-vaccination baseline after standard-of-care therapy. The specimen comprised PBMCs, sampled from a glioma patient treated with radiotherapy, temozolomide or both. These receptors came from a woman aged 45-65 years with glioma.

This rearrangement joins TRBV4-1 to TRBJ2-6; 12 bases are shared with TRBD2. The CDR3 loop spans 19 amino acids. CDR1 MGHRA and CDR2 YSYEKL come from the germline V gene. Trimming at V came to 3 bases and at J to 0 bases, leaving 6 bases not matched to a gene. The CDR3 coding sequence is TGCGCCAGCAGCCAGGACTCTAGCGGGGGGGCCTCTGGGGCCAACGTCCTGACTTTC. Protein: CASSQDSSGGASGANVLTF.

The chain carries TRBV29-1 and TRBJ2-5, with a tentative D call TRBD2 (5 bases). This CDR3 spans 13 amino acids. Trimming took 3 bases from V and 3 from J, leaving 11 bases between them. The V gene's germline CDR1 is SQVTM and CDR2 ANQGSEA. The CDR3 DNA reads as TGCAGCGTTGAGTTTCAGCGGAAAGAGACCCAGTACTTC. This codes for CSVEFQRKETQYF.

The chain's CDR3 is CASSESRGTEAFF. CDR3 nucleotide sequence: TGTGCCAGCAGTGAAAGTAGGGGGACTGAAGCTTTCTTT. The chain combines TRBV6-1 with TRBJ1-1; weak D call: TRBD1 (6 bases). Per germline, CDR1 MNHNS and CDR2 SASEGT. Deletions cut 2 bases from V and 5 bases from J, with 9 bases between. This CDR3 spans 13 amino acids.

The chain employs TRBV29-1 and TRBJ2-7, with TRBD1 matching over 7 bases. Germline values: CDR1 SQVTM, CDR2 ANQGSEA. V lost 2 bases and J lost 6; bases outside the gene matches: 10. The CDR3 runs 14 residues. The CDR3 DNA sequence: TGCAGCGTTGAATTCCCCGGGACAGAGGTCGAGCAGTACTTC. This translates into CSVEFPGTEVEQYF.

V is TRBV9 and J is TRBJ1-2; no reliable D call. V was cut by 0 bases and J by 5 bases, with 8 bases left in between. Germline V CDR1 and CDR2: SGDLS, YYNGEE. The CDR3 contains 13 residues. CDR3: CASSVGGDYGYTF. CDR3 DNA: TGTGCCAGCAGCGTAGGAGGCGATTATGGCTACACCTTC.

This clone showed up just a few times. This rearrangement joins TRBV4-3 to TRBJ1-2; D remains unclear. Trimming took 4 bases from V and 4 from J, leaving 10 bases between them. This CDR3 has 13 residues. Per the germline V gene, CDR1 is LGHNA and CDR2 is YSLEER. CDR3 sequence: CASSPENRYGYTF. In DNA, the CDR3 is TGCGCCAGCAGCCCAGAGAACCGCTATGGCTACACCTTC.

The rearrangement links TRBV7-2 to TRBJ1-3; D ambiguous. V lost 1 base and J 3 bases, leaving 7 bases between the germline ends. The CDR3 has 14 amino acids. In germline, CDR1 is SGHTA, CDR2 FQGNSA. The CDR3 sequence: CASSLEVSGNTIYF. Here the CDR3 DNA reads TGTGCCAGCAGCTTAGAAGTCAGTGGAAACACCATATATTTT.

This sequence joins TRBV11-3 and TRBJ2-7; no reliable D call. Trimming shortened V by 7 bases and J by 3 bases, and 10 bases separated the two germline ends. CDR3 length: 12 amino acids. Germline V gene sequence: CDR1 SGHNT, CDR2 YENEEA. The CDR3 reads CASKGSNYEQYF. The CDR3 coding sequence is TGTGCCAGCAAGGGCAGTAACTACGAGCAGTACTTC.

The chain recombines TRBV5-6 with TRBJ1-6, with TRBD1 as a possible D gene (5 bases). Looked up from germline, CDR1 is SGHDT and CDR2 is YYEEEE. Trimming left V 0 bases short and J 5 bases short, with 9 bases between. The CDR3 is 15 amino acids. The CDR3 loop is CASSLEAGNNSPLHF. CDR3 nucleotides: TGTGCCAGCAGCTTGGAGGCAGGGAATAATTCACCCCTCCACTTT.

The chain combines TRBV9 with TRBJ2-2, with 7 bases fitting TRBD1. With V trimmed by 4 bases and J by 3 bases, 6 bases remained unmatched. The germline gives CDR1 SGDLS, CDR2 YYNGEE. CDR3 length: 15 amino acids. The CDR3 sequence is CASSSDRVDTGELFF. CDR3 bases: TGTGCCAGCAGCTCCGACAGGGTGGACACCGGGGAGCTGTTTTTT.

The chain joins TRBV9 to TRBJ2-7; 11 bases are a match to TRBD1. The germline V gene has CDR1 SGDLS and CDR2 YYNGEE. The ends lost 4 bases at V and 2 bases at J; junction bases unmatched: 8. CDR3 length equals 16 residues. This CDR3 is CASSPGTGGGTYEQYF. CDR3 nucleotide sequence: TGTGCCAGCAGCCCCGGGACAGGGGGGGGAACCTACGAGCAGTACTTC. The full variable domain, completed using reference TRBV9 and TRBJ2-7, is DSGVTQTPKHLITATGQRVTLRCSPRSGDLSVYWYQQSLDQGLQFLIQYYNGEERAKGNILERFSAQQFPDLHSELNLSSLELGDSALYFCASSPGTGGGTYEQYFGPGTRLTVT.

This clone was counted a single time. The genes are TRBV5-4 and TRBJ2-7, with 8 bases fitting TRBD1. CDR3 length: 15 amino acids. Germline lookup yields CDR1 SGHNT and CDR2 YYREEE (reference sequence). Trimming removed 4 bases from V and 2 bases from J; junction bases left unmatched: 8. The CDR3 loop is CASSPGGDRTYEQYF. The CDR3 DNA reads TGTGCCAGCAGCCCGGGCGGGGACAGGACCTACGAGCAGTACTTC.

A few counts support this clone. The chain couples TRBV20-1 to TRBJ1-3; no firm D call. V lost 5 bases to trimming and J lost 2 bases, with 4 bases between them. From germline, CDR1 is DFQATT and CDR2 SNEGSKA (reference sequence). The CDR3 runs 11 residues. The CDR3 sequence is CSALTGNTIYF. CDR3 bases: TGCAGTGCTTTAACTGGAAACACCATATATTTT.

There are a few counts of this clone. The rearrangement joins TRBV6-6 to TRBJ1-5; tentatively, D is TRBD1 (6 bases). V dropped 0 bases and J dropped 7 bases, with 10 bases sitting between them. The CDR3 has 14 residues. The germline gives CDR1 MNHNY, CDR2 SVGAGI (reference sequence). CDR3 residues: CASSYSGGEQPQHF. The CDR3 DNA sequence: TGTGCCAGCAGTTACTCAGGGGGGGAGCAGCCCCAGCATTTT.

The CDR3 DNA follows: TGCGCCAGCAGCCAAGGACAGGGTGATCAGCCCCAGCATTTT. Its translation is CASSQGQGDQPQHF. The chain links TRBV4-1 to TRBJ1-5; TRBD1 matches 7 bases. Germline trimming cut 1 base from V and 5 bases from J; bases unmatched to any gene: 2. The CDR3 extends over 14 amino acids. The germline gives CDR1 MGHRA, CDR2 YSYEKL.

The chain employs TRBV4-1 and TRBJ1-5, with 8 bases lining up with TRBD1. J lost 0 bases, V lost 3 bases, and 16 bases had no gene match. Germline lookup yields CDR1 MGHRA and CDR2 YSYEKL. CDR3 size: 20 residues. In DNA form, the CDR3 reads TGCGCCAGCAGCCAGCCCCCGGGGACAGGTAATACCTATAGCAATCAGCCCCAGCATTTT. It translates to CASSQPPGTGNTYSNQPQHF.

This clone has only a few counts. The chain carries TRBV28 and TRBJ1-5; tentatively, D is TRBD1 (5 bases). Trimming left V 2 bases short and J 7 bases short, with 6 bases between. CDR3 length: 12 residues. The germline CDR1 and CDR2 sequences are MDHEN and SYDVKM. CDR3 amino acids: CASSLGGQPQHF. For the CDR3, the DNA is TGTGCCAGCAGTTTAGGGGGACAGCCCCAGCATTTT.

V usage is TRBV2 and J usage is TRBJ2-3; D ambiguous. CDR3 length equals 15 residues. CDR1 and CDR2 from the germline V gene are SNHLY and FYNNEI. Between the trimmed V and J ends, which lost 5 bases and 1 base, there was a span of 13 bases. The CDR3 reads CASSPGHGGTDTQYF. The DNA for the CDR3 is TGTGCCAGCAGTCCGGGCCATGGAGGCACAGATACGCAGTATTTT. The whole variable domain, remainder taken from reference TRBV2 and TRBJ2-3, is EPEVTQTPSHQVTQMGQEVILRCVPISNHLYFYWYRQILGQKVEFLVSFYNNEISEKSEIFDDQFSVERPDGSNFTLKIRSTKLEDSAMYFCASSPGHGGTDTQYFGPGTRLTVL.

This clone was recorded once. The chain employs TRBV18 and TRBJ1-2; no definite D call. This CDR3 is 13 amino acids long. V was cut by 4 bases and J by 1 base, with 7 bases left in between. CDR1 and CDR2 (germline): KGHSH, LQKENI. The CDR3 nucleotides read TGTGCCAGCTCACTGGACCTTAACTATGGCTACACCTTC. Translating it yields CASSLDLNYGYTF.

This clone was detected a few times. The chain recombines TRBV19 with TRBJ2-5; TRBD1 matches at 9 bases. After removal of 7 bases from V and 3 bases from J, the junction contained 6 bases not matched to a gene. In germline, CDR1 is LNHDA, CDR2 SQIVND (reference sequence). The CDR3 totals 14 residues. CDR3 sequence: CASKPGQGKETQYF. The CDR3 DNA reads as TGTGCCAGTAAACCGGGACAGGGAAAAGAGACCCAGTACTTC.

The chain combines TRBV7-2 with TRBJ2-7; the D is unclear. This CDR3 contains 14 residues. Germline CDR1 reads SGHTA; CDR2 reads FQGNSA. The ends were cut back, 0 bases at V and 6 bases at J, with 12 bases in the middle. As DNA, the CDR3 is TGTGCCAGCAGCTTAGCCCCCCCTCGAGGCGAGCAGTACTTC. Protein sequence: CASSLAPPRGEQYF.

This chain links TRBV6-6 with TRBJ2-3, with a tentative D call TRBD2 (7 bases). CDR1 and CDR2 from the germline V gene are MNHNY and SVGAGI (reference sequence). CDR3 length equals 14 residues. The V end lost 7 bases, the J end lost 3 bases, and 14 bases lay between the germline ends. The chain's CDR3 is CASTRRGGTDTQYF. The DNA for the CDR3 is TGTGCCAGCACCCGGAGGGGGGGGACAGATACGCAGTATTTT.